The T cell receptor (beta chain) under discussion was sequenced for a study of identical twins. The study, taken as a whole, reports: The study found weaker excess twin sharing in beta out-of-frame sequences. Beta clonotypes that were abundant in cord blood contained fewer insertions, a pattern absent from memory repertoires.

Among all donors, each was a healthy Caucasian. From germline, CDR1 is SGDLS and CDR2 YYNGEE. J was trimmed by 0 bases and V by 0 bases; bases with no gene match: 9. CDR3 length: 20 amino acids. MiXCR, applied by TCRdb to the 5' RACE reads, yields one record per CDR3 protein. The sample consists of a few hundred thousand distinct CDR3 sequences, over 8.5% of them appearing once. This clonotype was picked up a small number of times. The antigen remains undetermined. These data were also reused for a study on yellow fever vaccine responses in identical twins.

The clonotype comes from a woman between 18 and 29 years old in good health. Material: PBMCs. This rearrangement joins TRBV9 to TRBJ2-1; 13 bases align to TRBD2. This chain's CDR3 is CASSVATSGGGASSYNEQFF. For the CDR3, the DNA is TGTGCCAGCAGCGTAGCAACTAGCGGGGGGGGAGCGAGCTCCTACAATGAGCAGTTCTTC.